This T cell receptor (beta chain) was observed in a study of response to subunit inactivated influenza vaccine. One entry per CDR3 protein results from TCRdb running MiXCR on the RT-PCR reads. Counted here are 550,000 to 800,000 distinct CDR3 sequences, more than 15% occurring once; the ten biggest clones make up approximately 10%. Trimming left V 5 bases short and J 0 bases short, with 19 bases between. The CDR3 is made up of 17 amino acids. Germline CDR1 reads SGHRS; CDR2 reads YFSETQ. The source was PBMCs from blood, collected 11 to 12 days after vaccination. This chain uses TRBV5-1 with TRBJ2-3; tentatively, D is TRBD2 (6 bases). The clonotype originates from a man between 50 and 59 years old who received an inactivated influenza vaccine. The CDR3 nucleotides read TGCGCCAGCAGACAGCTTATGGGACTGTCTAGCACAGATACGCAGTATTTT. It specifies CASRQLMGLSSTDTQYF.